This T cell receptor (beta chain) was identified in a study of T-cell reconstitution after alpha-beta-depleted transplantation in children. The V end lost 6 bases, the J end lost 3 bases, and 14 bases lay between the germline ends. CDR1 MDHEN and CDR2 SYDVKM come from the germline V gene. CDR3 length: 15 amino acids. It was with unique molecular identifiers that the TCRbeta library was prepared. TCRdb fed the PCR reads into MiXCR, producing one record per CDR3 protein. There are about 230,000 distinct CDR3 sequences in the sample; 9.7% occur only once, and 5.1% lies in the top ten. Ten or more counts support this clonotype.

The material sequenced was PBMCs from the stem cell graft donor, taken from the stem cell graft. The receptor was derived from a human donor who donated a stem cell graft to a child with SCID. This chain joins TRBV28 and TRBJ2-2; the D call may be TRBD1 or TRBD2 (5 bases each). CDR3 residues: CASRPPGPHTGELFF. DNA of the CDR3: TGTGCCAGCAGACCTCCGGGACCTCACACCGGGGAGCTGTTTTTT.